This TCR beta chain was observed in a study of T cells after yellow fever vaccination. Findings and caveats of the study: Contamination of FACS-sorted repertoires by abundant clonotypes from the bulk population could occur.

The CDR3 runs 15 residues. Per the germline V gene, CDR1 is SGHDT and CDR2 is YYEEEE. The trim removed 4 bases at V and 4 bases at J, leaving 7 bases unmatched. With respect to this clonotype: Its antigen is not known.

In TCRdb, the 5' RACE reads were re-called with MiXCR into one record per CDR3 protein. The top ten hold around 3.1% of the sample, which has a few hundred thousand distinct CDR3 sequences, 8.7% seen once. The chain is built from TRBV5-6 and TRBJ1-2, with 10 bases identical to TRBD1. The source was CD4+ T cells sorted from PBMCs, collected 5 days after the yellow fever booster vaccination. This TCR was sampled from a man in his late teens or twenties who received the YFV17D yellow fever vaccine. CDR3 sequence (DNA): TGTGCCAGCAGCCCACTCGGACAGGGGGGCTATGGCTACACCTTC. It encodes CASSPLGQGGYGYTF.